This entry concerns a single TCR beta chain. Its antigen is not known. The time point: 2015-2016 season, 7 days after influenza vaccination. Sequencing of TCRB used Survey level resolution. Method: immunoSEQ multiplex PCR; TCRdb's copy keeps in-frame clones and lacks some. The sample shows roughly 9,300 clones, about 82% of them seen only once. This entry comes from a study of follicular helper T cells after annual influenza vaccination. About the study: After each seasonal flu vaccination, blood came on days 0, 7 and 28. Some donors were sampled over the 2013-2014, 2014-2015 and 2015-2016 vaccinations. Study-wide results and caveats: Yearly vaccinations repeatedly recalled conserved clonotypes in ICOS+CD38+ cTfh.

The length of the CDR3 is 12 residues. V was pared by 4 bases and J by 10 bases, with 13 bases between. Germline CDR1 is MNHNS and CDR2 is SASEGT. Here the sequenced sample was CXCR5+ CD38- circulating T follicular helper cells from blood, taken 7 days after influenza vaccination. Subset meaning: circulating Tfh, non-naive CD4+CXCR5+PD-1+ (ICOS+CD38+ or ICOS-CD38-). The rearrangement uses TRBV6-1 and TRBJ1-1, with D uncertain. The receptor was derived from an adult who received the influenza vaccine. The CDR3 region has the DNA TGTGCCAGCAGTGTGAGGGCCGCGGGAGCTTTCTTT. It is translated as CASSVRAAGAFF.